The rows below give T cell receptor beta chains drawn from one sample of a study of vaccination and CD4 T cells after COVID-19. TCRdb independently ran MiXCR on the PCR reads; one entry per CDR3 protein. Among 15,000 to 20,000 distinct CDR3 sequences listed, approximately 40% were seen once. Which antigens these TCRs recognize remains unknown. Sequenced sample: CD4+ T cells from blood, cultured in vitro. These receptors all stem from a human donor who had recovered from COVID-19. Each CDR3 is given with its conserved first and last residue. D genes are given only for firm matches. The listing skips clone size in some rows; elsewhere it reads once, few, many or a size class.

abundance,v_gene,j_gene,d_gene,CDR3aa,CDR3nt
.,TRBV18,TRBJ2-1,TRBD2,CASSPQETSVTEQFF,TGTGCCAGCTCACCTCAAGAGACTAGCGTAACTGAGCAGTTCTTC
few,TRBV6-1,TRBJ1-5,.,CASSEFLNQPQHF,TGTGCCAGCAGTGAATTTCTAAATCAGCCCCAGCATTTT
.,TRBV5-1,TRBJ1-6,.,CASSLAGRDRSPLHF,TGCGCCAGCAGCTTGGCGGGCAGGGATCGCTCACCCCTCCACTTT
few,TRBV2,TRBJ2-3,.,CASSEGTGTDTQYF,TGTGCCAGCAGTGAAGGGACAGGCACAGATACGCAGTATTTT
.,TRBV29-1,TRBJ2-1,.,CSVEGLGDYNEQFF,TGCAGCGTTGAGGGTCTGGGAGACTACAATGAGCAGTTCTTC
.,TRBV2,TRBJ1-2,.,CASSEEGPNYGYTF,TGTGCCAGCAGTGAAGAGGGACCTAACTATGGCTACACCTTC
few,TRBV20-1,TRBJ2-1,.,CSARSQTTGYNEQFF,TGCAGTGCTAGATCACAGACGACGGGCTACAATGAGCAGTTCTTC
few,TRBV7-2,TRBJ2-5,TRBD2,CASSPSGRRVGETQYF,TGTGCCAGCAGCCCTAGCGGGAGGCGGGTCGGTGAGACCCAGTACTTC
.,TRBV10-3,TRBJ2-5,.,CAIELDTLQETQYF,TGTGCCATCGAGCTGGACACACTGCAAGAGACCCAGTACTTC
.,TRBV30,TRBJ1-1,.,CAWRQLGTEAFF,TGTGCCTGGCGGCAGTTAGGCACTGAAGCTTTCTTT
few,TRBV7-9,TRBJ2-7,.,CASSLMGSYEQYF,TGTGCCAGCAGCTTAATGGGGTCCTACGAGCAGTACTTC
.,TRBV7-9,TRBJ2-5,.,CASSYSIGIQETQYF,TGTGCCAGCAGCTATAGTATAGGAATCCAAGAGACCCAGTACTTC